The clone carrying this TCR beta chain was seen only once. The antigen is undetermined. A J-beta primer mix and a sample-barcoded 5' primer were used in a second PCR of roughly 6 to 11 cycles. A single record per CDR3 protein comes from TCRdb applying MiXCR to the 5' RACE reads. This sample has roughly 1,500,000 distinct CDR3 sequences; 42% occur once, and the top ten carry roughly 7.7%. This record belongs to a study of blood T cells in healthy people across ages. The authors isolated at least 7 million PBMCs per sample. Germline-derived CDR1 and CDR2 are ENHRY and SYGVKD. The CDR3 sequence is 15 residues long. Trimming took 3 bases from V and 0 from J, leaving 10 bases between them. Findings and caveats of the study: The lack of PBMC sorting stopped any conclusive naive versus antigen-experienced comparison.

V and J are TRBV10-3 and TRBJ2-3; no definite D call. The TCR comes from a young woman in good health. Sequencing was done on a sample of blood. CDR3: CAISEGLTSTDTQYF. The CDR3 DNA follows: TGTGCCATCAGTGAAGGGTTAACTAGCACAGATACGCAGTATTTT.